Following are 2 T cell receptor beta chains from one sample sequenced in a study of shared clonotypes between healthy human individuals. The method was immunoSEQ multiplex PCR; TCRdb's version includes in-frame clones alone and lacks a portion of them. The profile shows over a million clones, 95% to 99% of them singletons. The specimen was naive CD4+ T cells sorted from blood. The subset here: CD45RA+ positively selected. These receptors were taken from a man aged 25 to 40 in good health.

V usage is TRBV5-5 and J usage is TRBJ2-1; a weak D match, TRBD1 (6 bases). The CDR3 is 14 amino acids. Trimming removed 0 bases from V and 8 bases from J, with 12 bases in between. CDR1 SGHKS and CDR2 YYEKEE come from the germline V gene (reference sequence). The DNA of the CDR3 is TGTGCCAGCAGCTTGGCCCGGCCAGGGGATGAGCAGTTCTTC. This encodes CASSLARPGDEQFF.

This chain uses TRBV6-1 with TRBJ2-3; 7 nucleotides line up with TRBD2. Germline assignment: CDR1 MNHNS and CDR2 SASEGT. V shed 7 bases, J shed 2 bases, and the junction held 3 bases outside the gene matches. The CDR3 sequence is 13 residues long. CDR3 DNA: TGTGCCAGCAACAGCGGGGCCACAGATACGCAGTATTTT. Translation gives CASNSGATDTQYF.